The rows below give T cell receptor beta chains drawn from one sample of a study of cytomegalovirus exposure and HLA in healthy donors. Only in-frame clones appear in the TCRdb table, and some are missing; sequencing was by immunoSEQ multiplex PCR. The repertoire has 110,000 to 150,000 clones, 86% of them found once; the top ten carry about 2.8%. Material: PBMCs. Receptors originate from a young man in good health and CMV-seronegative. Each CDR3 is given with its conserved first and last residue. A D gene is named only where the DNA matches it firmly. Clone size is not always given. Where it is, it says once, few, many or a class for expanded clones.

v_gene: TRBV6-5
abundance: medium-sized
j_gene: TRBJ1-6
d_gene: NA
CDR3nt: TGTGCCAGCAGTTTCCGGGCAGGGCAAGGGGGTTCACCCCTCCACTTT
CDR3aa: CASSFRAGQGGSPLHF

v_gene: TRBV5-1
abundance: NA
j_gene: TRBJ1-4
d_gene: NA
CDR3nt: TGCGCCAGCAGCTTGATGCCGGCAGGGGATAATGAAAAACTGTTTTTT
CDR3aa: CASSLMPAGDNEKLFF

v_gene: TRBV4-1
abundance: once
j_gene: TRBJ2-7
d_gene: TRBD1
CDR3nt: TGCGCCAGCAGCCCGGGGACAGGGGGCCCCTACGAGCAGTACTTC
CDR3aa: CASSPGTGGPYEQYF

v_gene: TRBV18
abundance: NA
j_gene: TRBJ2-1
d_gene: NA
CDR3nt: TGTGCCAGCTCACCAGGCTGGGGCCAGGATGAGCAGTTCTTC
CDR3aa: CASSPGWGQDEQFF

v_gene: TRBV19
abundance: NA
j_gene: TRBJ2-5
d_gene: NA
CDR3nt: TGTGCCAGTAGTATCAGTCTGGGCGAGACCCAGTACTTC
CDR3aa: CASSISLGETQYF

v_gene: TRBV14
abundance: NA
j_gene: TRBJ2-7
d_gene: TRBD1
CDR3nt: TGTGCCAGCAGCCAAAGAGGACAGGGAAGGTACGAGCAGTACTTC
CDR3aa: CASSQRGQGRYEQYF

v_gene: TRBV19
abundance: NA
j_gene: TRBJ1-1
d_gene: NA
CDR3nt: TGTGCCAGTAGTATAAGGTTCCGGGGAACTGAAGCTTTCTTT
CDR3aa: CASSIRFRGTEAFF

v_gene: TRBV10-3
abundance: NA
j_gene: TRBJ2-3
d_gene: TRBD1
CDR3nt: TGTGCCATCAGGCCGGGACAGGGTAACACAGATACGCAGTATTTT
CDR3aa: CAIRPGQGNTDTQYF

v_gene: TRBV9
abundance: NA
j_gene: TRBJ2-1
d_gene: NA
CDR3nt: TGTGCCAGCAGCGTATCAGACTACAATGAGCAGTTCTTC
CDR3aa: CASSVSDYNEQFF

v_gene: TRBV25-1
abundance: once
j_gene: TRBJ2-3
d_gene: NA
CDR3nt: TGTGCCAGCAGTGAATTCGCGGTAACTAGCACAGATACGCAGTATTTT
CDR3aa: CASSEFAVTSTDTQYF

v_gene: TRBV11-1
abundance: NA
j_gene: TRBJ1-1
d_gene: NA
CDR3nt: TGTGCCAGCAGCCCCGTATTTGGGGAGGCACCTGAAGCTTTCTTT
CDR3aa: CASSPVFGEAPEAFF

v_gene: TRBV7-9
abundance: few
j_gene: TRBJ1-1
d_gene: TRBD1
CDR3nt: TGTGCCAGCAGCCCGGGACAGGATAATTGGAACACTGAAGCTTTCTTT
CDR3aa: CASSPGQDNWNTEAFF

v_gene: TRBV2
abundance: NA
j_gene: TRBJ1-1
d_gene: NA
CDR3nt: TGTGCCACCCATAAGGGGAGGGACACTGAAGCTTTCTTT
CDR3aa: CATHKGRDTEAFF

v_gene: TRBV19
abundance: once
j_gene: TRBJ2-7
d_gene: NA
CDR3nt: TGTGCCAGTAGTCAAACAGGCTACGAGCAGTACTTC
CDR3aa: CASSQTGYEQYF

v_gene: TRBV27
abundance: NA
j_gene: TRBJ1-1
d_gene: NA
CDR3nt: TGTGCCAGCAGTTTATTGGGGGGGACTGAAGCTTTCTTT
CDR3aa: CASSLLGGTEAFF

v_gene: TRBV27
abundance: NA
j_gene: TRBJ1-1
d_gene: NA
CDR3nt: TGTGCCAGCAGTTCCTATAATCTGCAGGGGAGGGAAGAAGCTTTCTTT
CDR3aa: CASSSYNLQGREEAFF

v_gene: TRBV7-2
abundance: NA
j_gene: TRBJ2-7
d_gene: TRBD1
CDR3nt: TGTGCCAGCAGCACTATCGGGACAGGAAGTTACGAGCAGTACTTC
CDR3aa: CASSTIGTGSYEQYF

v_gene: TRBV6-5
abundance: NA
j_gene: TRBJ1-2
d_gene: TRBD1
CDR3nt: TGTGCCAGCAGTTTCGGGGGACAGGGCAGCTATGGCTACACCTTC
CDR3aa: CASSFGGQGSYGYTF

v_gene: TRBV18
abundance: once
j_gene: TRBJ1-1
d_gene: NA
CDR3nt: TGTGCCAGCGCCAGTTCCGAAGCTTTCTTT
CDR3aa: CASASSEAFF

v_gene: TRBV2
abundance: once
j_gene: TRBJ1-5
d_gene: TRBD1
CDR3nt: TGTGCCAGCACCCAGGGGGTTAGCAATCAGCCCCAGCATTTT
CDR3aa: CASTQGVSNQPQHF

v_gene: TRBV7-2
abundance: NA
j_gene: TRBJ2-1
d_gene: NA
CDR3nt: TGTGCCAGCAGCTTAGATGGCCTAGACAATGAGCAGTTCTTC
CDR3aa: CASSLDGLDNEQFF

v_gene: TRBV5-1
abundance: once
j_gene: TRBJ2-6
d_gene: TRBD1
CDR3nt: TGCGCCAGCAGCTTGGGGGACAGGGGATTAACTGGGGCCAACGTCCTGACTTTC
CDR3aa: CASSLGDRGLTGANVLTF

v_gene: TRBV28
abundance: NA
j_gene: TRBJ2-7
d_gene: NA
CDR3nt: TGTGCCAGCAGTTTGACATCCTACGAGCAGTACTTC
CDR3aa: CASSLTSYEQYF

v_gene: TRBV27
abundance: NA
j_gene: TRBJ1-4
d_gene: NA
CDR3nt: TGTGCCAGCAGTTTAAGGAGTCCTGTTGGGGAAAAACTGTTTTTT
CDR3aa: CASSLRSPVGEKLFF

v_gene: TRBV18
abundance: NA
j_gene: TRBJ1-1
d_gene: NA
CDR3nt: TGTGCCAGCTCACGGGACATTTACACTGAAGCTTTCTTT
CDR3aa: CASSRDIYTEAFF

v_gene: TRBV5-6
abundance: NA
j_gene: TRBJ1-4
d_gene: NA
CDR3nt: TGTGCCAGCAGACTAGCATCGGGCAGGGAATCGAGGAAACTGTTTTTT
CDR3aa: CASRLASGRESRKLFF

v_gene: TRBV4-3
abundance: NA
j_gene: TRBJ1-5
d_gene: TRBD1
CDR3nt: TGCGCCAGCAGCCAGGACAGGAATCAGCCCCAGCATTTT
CDR3aa: CASSQDRNQPQHF

v_gene: TRBV12-5
abundance: NA
j_gene: TRBJ2-4
d_gene: NA
CDR3nt: TGTGCTAGTGGTTTCCCGAGACAACCAAACATTCAGTACTTC
CDR3aa: CASGFPRQPNIQYF

v_gene: TRBV4-1
abundance: NA
j_gene: TRBJ1-2
d_gene: NA
CDR3nt: TGCGCCAGCAGCCGAACGGACAGTAATGGCTACACCTTC
CDR3aa: CASSRTDSNGYTF

v_gene: TRBV5-1
abundance: NA
j_gene: TRBJ2-7
d_gene: TRBD2
CDR3nt: TGCGCCAGCAGCTTTAGCGGGGGGGCCATCGAGCAGTACTTC
CDR3aa: CASSFSGGAIEQYF

v_gene: TRBV7-2
abundance: NA
j_gene: TRBJ1-2
d_gene: NA
CDR3nt: TGTGCCAGCAGGCAGCGGGCCGCGGGTGAGGCGGGCTACACCTTC
CDR3aa: CASRQRAAGEAGYTF

v_gene: TRBV27
abundance: NA
j_gene: TRBJ2-7
d_gene: NA
CDR3nt: TGTGCCAGCAGTTTATCGCGCCAGGCATACTACGAGCAGTACTTC
CDR3aa: CASSLSRQAYYEQYF

v_gene: TRBV2
abundance: NA
j_gene: TRBJ2-1
d_gene: NA
CDR3nt: TGTGCCAGCTGTTTACTAGGTCCTAGCTCCTACAATGAGCAGTTCTTC
CDR3aa: CASCLLGPSSYNEQFF

v_gene: TRBV6-4
abundance: NA
j_gene: TRBJ2-1
d_gene: TRBD2
CDR3nt: TGTGCCAGCAGCGGGACTAGCGGGCCCCTAGGATCGGATGAGCAGTTCTTC
CDR3aa: CASSGTSGPLGSDEQFF

v_gene: TRBV27
abundance: NA
j_gene: TRBJ2-3
d_gene: TRBD1
CDR3nt: TGTGCCAGCAGTGAGTTCTGGAACCGGGACAGGGTGGCAGATACGCAGTATTTT
CDR3aa: CASSEFWNRDRVADTQYF

v_gene: TRBV5-1
abundance: NA
j_gene: TRBJ1-3
d_gene: NA
CDR3nt: TGCGCCAGCAGCTTAGGGAGCTCTGGAAACACCATATATTTT
CDR3aa: CASSLGSSGNTIYF

v_gene: TRBV5-1
abundance: once
j_gene: TRBJ2-7
d_gene: TRBD1
CDR3nt: TGCGCCAGCGGCGAGGACAGGAGCTCCTACGAGCAGTACTTC
CDR3aa: CASGEDRSSYEQYF

v_gene: TRBV7-2
abundance: NA
j_gene: TRBJ2-3
d_gene: TRBD2
CDR3nt: TGTGCCAGCAGCTTAAGGGCCTGGCGGGGGGGCACAGATACGCAGTATTTT
CDR3aa: CASSLRAWRGGTDTQYF

v_gene: TRBV29-1
abundance: NA
j_gene: TRBJ1-5
d_gene: NA
CDR3nt: TGCAGCGTAGGGACACACAATCAGCCCCAGCATTTT
CDR3aa: CSVGTHNQPQHF

v_gene: TRBV15
abundance: once
j_gene: TRBJ1-2
d_gene: NA
CDR3nt: TGTGCCACCAGCCTAGGTCGCGACTATGGCTACACCTTC
CDR3aa: CATSLGRDYGYTF

v_gene: TRBV6-6
abundance: NA
j_gene: TRBJ2-7
d_gene: NA
CDR3nt: TGTGCCAGCAGTGGGACTTTTCGGGGCTCCTACGAGCAGTACTTC
CDR3aa: CASSGTFRGSYEQYF

v_gene: TRBV4-1
abundance: NA
j_gene: TRBJ2-7
d_gene: NA
CDR3nt: TGCGCCAGCAGCCAAGCTGCAGCGTACGAGCAGTACTTC
CDR3aa: CASSQAAAYEQYF

v_gene: TRBV5-4
abundance: NA
j_gene: TRBJ1-1
d_gene: TRBD1
CDR3nt: TGTGCCAGCAGCGGGGGACAGGAATACCACACTGAAGCTTTCTTT
CDR3aa: CASSGGQEYHTEAFF

v_gene: TRBV11-2
abundance: NA
j_gene: TRBJ2-5
d_gene: NA
CDR3nt: TGTGCCAGCAGACCGGGACCTCGGGGGGAGACCCAGTACTTC
CDR3aa: CASRPGPRGETQYF

v_gene: TRBV5-1
abundance: NA
j_gene: TRBJ2-2
d_gene: TRBD2
CDR3nt: TGCGCCAGCAGCGTGACTAGCGGGGTGATCGGGGAGCTGTTTTTT
CDR3aa: CASSVTSGVIGELFF

v_gene: TRBV11-2
abundance: NA
j_gene: TRBJ2-2
d_gene: NA
CDR3nt: TGTGCCAGCAGCTTGGTACTACAGAACACCGGGGAGCTGTTTTTT
CDR3aa: CASSLVLQNTGELFF

v_gene: TRBV6-1
abundance: once
j_gene: TRBJ1-1
d_gene: NA
CDR3nt: TGTGCCAGTTCCCAGAGTCAGGGCTGGAACACTGAAGCTTTCTTT
CDR3aa: CASSQSQGWNTEAFF

v_gene: TRBV2
abundance: NA
j_gene: TRBJ2-6
d_gene: NA
CDR3nt: TGTGCCAGCAGTGAAGCAGGGGCTCTCAACGTCCTGACTTTC
CDR3aa: CASSEAGALNVLTF

v_gene: TRBV7-2
abundance: once
j_gene: TRBJ2-7
d_gene: TRBD2
CDR3nt: TGTGCCACCTCGACCCTCCCCTGGGGGGCGGGAGGGTACGAGCAGTACTTC
CDR3aa: CATSTLPWGAGGYEQYF

v_gene: TRBV7-9
abundance: NA
j_gene: TRBJ1-2
d_gene: NA
CDR3nt: TGTGCCAGCAGCTTAGCGACGGCAGGCTCTAACTATGGCTACACCTTC
CDR3aa: CASSLATAGSNYGYTF

v_gene: TRBV7-9
abundance: NA
j_gene: TRBJ1-2
d_gene: NA
CDR3nt: TGTGCCAGCAGCCCACAGGGTAACTATGGCTACACCTTC
CDR3aa: CASSPQGNYGYTF